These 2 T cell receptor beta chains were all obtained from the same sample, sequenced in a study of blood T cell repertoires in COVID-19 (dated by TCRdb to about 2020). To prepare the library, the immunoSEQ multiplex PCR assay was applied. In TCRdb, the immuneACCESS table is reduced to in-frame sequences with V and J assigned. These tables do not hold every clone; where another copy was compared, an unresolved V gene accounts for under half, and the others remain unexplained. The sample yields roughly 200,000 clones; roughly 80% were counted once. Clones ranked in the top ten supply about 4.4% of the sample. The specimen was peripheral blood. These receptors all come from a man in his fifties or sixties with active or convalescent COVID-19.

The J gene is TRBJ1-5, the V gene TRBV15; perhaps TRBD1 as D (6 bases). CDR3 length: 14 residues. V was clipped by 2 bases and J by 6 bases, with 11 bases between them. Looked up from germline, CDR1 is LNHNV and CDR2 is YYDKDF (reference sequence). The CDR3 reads CATSRQGRGQPQHF. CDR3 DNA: TGTGCCACCAGCAGACAGGGGAGGGGTCAGCCCCAGCATTTT. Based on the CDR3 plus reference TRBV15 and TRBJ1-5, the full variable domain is DAMVIQNPRYQVTQFGKPVTLSCSQTLNHNVMYWYQQKSSQAPKLLFHYYDKDFNNEADTPDNFQSRRPNTSFCFLDIRSPGLGDTAMYLCATSRQGRGQPQHFGDGTRLSIL.

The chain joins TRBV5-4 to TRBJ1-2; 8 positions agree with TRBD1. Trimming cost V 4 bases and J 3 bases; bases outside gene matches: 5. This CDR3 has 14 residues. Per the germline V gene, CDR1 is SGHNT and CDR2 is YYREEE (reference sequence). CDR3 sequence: CASSATDRDYGYTF. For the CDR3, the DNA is TGTGCCAGCAGCGCGACGGACAGGGACTATGGCTACACCTTC.